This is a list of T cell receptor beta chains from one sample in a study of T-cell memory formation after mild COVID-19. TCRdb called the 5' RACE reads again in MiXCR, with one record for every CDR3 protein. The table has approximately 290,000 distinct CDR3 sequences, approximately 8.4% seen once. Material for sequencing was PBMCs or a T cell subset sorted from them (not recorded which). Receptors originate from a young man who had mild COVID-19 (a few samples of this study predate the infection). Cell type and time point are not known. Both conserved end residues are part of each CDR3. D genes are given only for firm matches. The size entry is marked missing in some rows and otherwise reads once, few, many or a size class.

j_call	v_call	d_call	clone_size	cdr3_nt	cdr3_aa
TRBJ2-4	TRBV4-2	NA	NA	TGTGCCAGCAGCCTGGACAGAAACATTCAGTACTTC	CASSLDRNIQYF
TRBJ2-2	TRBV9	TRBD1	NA	TGTGCCAGCAGCCCCCTACCGGGACAGGGCGCCGGGGAGCTGTTTTTT	CASSPLPGQGAGELFF
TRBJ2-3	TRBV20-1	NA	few	TGCAGTGCTAGAGATCGGACAGTGGGCACAGATACGCAGTATTTT	CSARDRTVGTDTQYF
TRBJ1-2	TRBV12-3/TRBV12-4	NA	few	TGTGCCAGCAGTTTATGGGGGACTTTGAGGGGCTACACCTTC	CASSLWGTLRGYTF
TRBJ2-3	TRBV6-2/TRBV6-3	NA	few	TGTGCCAGCAGCCGACCTTTCACAGATACGCAGTATTTT	CASSRPFTDTQYF
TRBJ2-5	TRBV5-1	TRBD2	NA	TGCGCCAGCAGCGGAATAGCGGGGGCTATCGGGGAGACCCAGTACTTC	CASSGIAGAIGETQYF
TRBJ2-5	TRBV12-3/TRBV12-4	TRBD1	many	TGTGCCAGCAGTGTCACAGGGGGCGAGACCCAGTACTTC	CASSVTGGETQYF
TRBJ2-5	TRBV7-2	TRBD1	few	TGTGCCAGCAGCCGGGACAGGGAGGCACAGACCCAGTACTTC	CASSRDREAQTQYF
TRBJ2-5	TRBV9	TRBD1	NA	TGTGCCAGCAGCGTGGGACAGGGGCTAGAGACCCAGTACTTC	CASSVGQGLETQYF
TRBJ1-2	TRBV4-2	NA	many	TGTGCCAGCAGCCAAGAGGGGGGCGGCTATGGCTACACCTTC	CASSQEGGGYGYTF
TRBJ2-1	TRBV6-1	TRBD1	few	TGTGCCAGCAGCAAGAGGTGGACAGGGGATTCACATGAGCAGTTCTTC	CASSKRWTGDSHEQFF
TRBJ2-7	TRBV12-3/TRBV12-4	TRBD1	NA	TGTGCCAGCAGTCCCGGGACAGGGATTCTCTCCTACGAGCAGTACTTC	CASSPGTGILSYEQYF
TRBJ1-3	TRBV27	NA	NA	TGTGCCAGCAGTTTAAACAGGGAGGCCACCATATATTTT	CASSLNREATIYF
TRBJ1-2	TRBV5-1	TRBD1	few	TGCGCCAGCAGCTTCGGACAGGGGGCTACCATCTATGGCTACACCTTC	CASSFGQGATIYGYTF
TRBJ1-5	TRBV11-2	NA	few	TGTGCCAAGGGCCTCTGGAATCAGCCCCAGCATTTT	CAKGLWNQPQHF
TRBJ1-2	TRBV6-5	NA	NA	TGTGCCAGCAGTGATTTCAGGGGCTATGGCTACACCTTC	CASSDFRGYGYTF
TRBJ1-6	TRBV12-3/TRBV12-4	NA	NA	TGTGCCAGCACCCCGGTTGCTAATTCACCCCTCCACTTT	CASTPVANSPLHF
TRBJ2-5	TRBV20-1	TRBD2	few	TGCAGTGCTGGAGGACTAGCGGGGAACAAAGAGACCCAGTACTTC	CSAGGLAGNKETQYF
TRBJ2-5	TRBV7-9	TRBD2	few	TGTGCCAGCAGCTTAGCGTCTAGCGGGGATGAGACCCAGTACTTC	CASSLASSGDETQYF
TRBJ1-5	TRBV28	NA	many	TGTGCCAGCAGTAGAAGGCAGCCCCTTTCTAATCAGCCCCAGCATTTT	CASSRRQPLSNQPQHF
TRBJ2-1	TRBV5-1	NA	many	TGCGCCAGCAGCCCGGAAGGCAGTGAGGGTGAGCAGTTCTTC	CASSPEGSEGEQFF
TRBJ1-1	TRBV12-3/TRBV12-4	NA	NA	TGTGCCAGCAGTTTTAAGGGGCCGGGTGAAGCTTTCTTT	CASSFKGPGEAFF
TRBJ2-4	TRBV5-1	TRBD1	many	TGCGCCAGCAGCGATCGGACAGGGGGCATGGGAAACATTCAGTACTTC	CASSDRTGGMGNIQYF
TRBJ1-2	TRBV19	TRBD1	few	TGTGCCAGCGCGACAGGGGGCTATGGCTACACCTTC	CASATGGYGYTF
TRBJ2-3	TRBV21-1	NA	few	TGTGCCAGCAGCAGGCCGACAGGGGGCACAGATACGCAGTATTTT	CASSRPTGGTDTQYF
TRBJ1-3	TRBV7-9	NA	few	TGTGCCAGCAGCTTACGGGCGAATGCGAACACCATATATTTT	CASSLRANANTIYF
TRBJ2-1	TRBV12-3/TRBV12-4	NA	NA	TGTGCCAGCAGCCCGGGGTTCAACAATGAGCAGTTCTTC	CASSPGFNNEQFF
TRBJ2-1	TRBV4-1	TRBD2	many	TGCGCCAGCAGCCACCGACTAGCGGGGGGGAACAATGAGCAGTTCTTC	CASSHRLAGGNNEQFF
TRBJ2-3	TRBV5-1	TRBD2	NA	TGCGCCAGCAGCTTGAGCACCGCGGGGGGTAGCACAGATACGCAGTATTTT	CASSLSTAGGSTDTQYF
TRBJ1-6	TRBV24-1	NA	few	TGTGCCACCAGTGATTATGGTAATTCACCCCTCCACTTT	CATSDYGNSPLHF
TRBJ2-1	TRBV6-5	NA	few	TGTGCCAGCAGTTACACTCAGTGGGGGATCGTTCCTTATGAGCAGTTCTTC	CASSYTQWGIVPYEQFF
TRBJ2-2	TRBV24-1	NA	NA	TGTGCCACCAGTGATTGGAACAATCCCGGGGAGCTGTTTTTT	CATSDWNNPGELFF
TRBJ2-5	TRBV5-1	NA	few	TGCGCCAGCAGGTCCTTCCAAGAGACCCAGTACTTC	CASRSFQETQYF
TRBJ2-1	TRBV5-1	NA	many	TGCGCCAGCAGCTTGGATAGGCAGGGTTCCAGCTTC	CASSLDRQGSSF
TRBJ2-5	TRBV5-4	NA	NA	TGTGCCAGCACAGAGCAAGTGTCGGAGACCCAGTACTTC	CASTEQVSETQYF
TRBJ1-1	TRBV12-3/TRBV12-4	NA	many	TGTGCCACCCAAACAGGAATTGAAGCTTTCTTT	CATQTGIEAFF
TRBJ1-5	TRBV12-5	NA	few	TGTGCTAGTGGTCCAGATGATATGCAGCCCCAGCATTTT	CASGPDDMQPQHF
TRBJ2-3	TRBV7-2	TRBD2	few	TGTGCCAGCAGCTTCCAACTAGCGGGGCTTACCCGACTCGGGACAGATACGCAGTATTTT	CASSFQLAGLTRLGTDTQYF
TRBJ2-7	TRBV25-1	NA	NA	TGTGCCAGCAGACTGGGAGCCTCCTACGAGCAGTACTTC	CASRLGASYEQYF
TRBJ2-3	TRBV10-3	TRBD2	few	TGTGCCATCAAAGATAGCGGGGGAACAGATACGCAGTATTTT	CAIKDSGGTDTQYF
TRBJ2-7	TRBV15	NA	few	TGTGCCACCAGCAGGGCTTGGGGGAGCGAGCAGTACTTC	CATSRAWGSEQYF
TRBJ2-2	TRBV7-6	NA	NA	TGTGCCAGCAGCTTAGCAGACAGCGACACCGGGGAGCTGTTTTTT	CASSLADSDTGELFF
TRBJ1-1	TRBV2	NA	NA	TGTGCCAGCAGACGGACAGCAATTGAAGCTTTATTT	CASRRTAIEALF
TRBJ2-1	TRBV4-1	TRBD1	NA	TGCGCCAGCAGCCTAAGACAGGGGAGCATCGGTGAGCAGTTCTTC	CASSLRQGSIGEQFF
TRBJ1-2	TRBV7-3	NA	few	TGTGCCAGCAGCTTAAGTGGGGGGCGAGGCTACACCTTC	CASSLSGGRGYTF
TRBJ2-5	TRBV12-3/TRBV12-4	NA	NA	TGTGCCAGCAGTTTCGGGCAGAGGGAGACCCAGTACTTC	CASSFGQRETQYF
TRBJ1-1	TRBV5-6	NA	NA	TGTGCCAGCAGCTTGGAAGCGTCGGCAGGAGTACTGAACACTGAAGCTTTCTTT	CASSLEASAGVLNTEAFF
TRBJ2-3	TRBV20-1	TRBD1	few	TGCAGTGCCCCCACAGGGGCCATCGCAGATACGCAGTATTTT	CSAPTGAIADTQYF
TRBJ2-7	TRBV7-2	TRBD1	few	TGTGCCAGCAGCTTAGAACAGGGGCCGACCTACGAGCAGTACTTC	CASSLEQGPTYEQYF
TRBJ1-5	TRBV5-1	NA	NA	TGCGCCAGCAGCCCGGGGGCCAATTTGAGCAATCAGCCCCAGCATTTT	CASSPGANLSNQPQHF
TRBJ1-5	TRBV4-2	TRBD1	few	TGTGCCAGCAGCCAGGAGGGAGGGACAGTCCGTCAGCCCCAGCATTTT	CASSQEGGTVRQPQHF
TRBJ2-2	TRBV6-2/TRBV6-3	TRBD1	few	TGTGCCAGCAGTCTGGACAGGAAAAACACCGGGGAGCTGTTTTTT	CASSLDRKNTGELFF
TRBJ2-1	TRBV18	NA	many	TGTGCCAGCTCACGAAACGGGGGGCCCAACCCCAATGAGCAGTTCTTC	CASSRNGGPNPNEQFF
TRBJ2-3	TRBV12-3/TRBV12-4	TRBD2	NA	TGTGCCAGCAGTTTGCGGGGGACTAGCACAGATACGCAGTATTTT	CASSLRGTSTDTQYF
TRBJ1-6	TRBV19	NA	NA	TGTGCCAGTAACTGGGGTACCTATAATTCACCCCTCCACTTT	CASNWGTYNSPLHF
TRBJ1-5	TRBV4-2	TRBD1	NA	TGTGCCAGCAGCCAGACAGGGAACCAGCCCCAGCATTTT	CASSQTGNQPQHF
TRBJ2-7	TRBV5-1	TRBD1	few	TGCGCCAGCGGACGGACAGGGAGGAGGTCCTACGAGCAGTACTTC	CASGRTGRRSYEQYF
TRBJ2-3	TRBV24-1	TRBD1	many	TGTGCCACCAGTGATCGTTCCGGGACAGGGAGTACAGATACGCAGTATTTT	CATSDRSGTGSTDTQYF
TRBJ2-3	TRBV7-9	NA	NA	TGTGCCAGCAGCGTTAGCTTGGGGGCGACAGATACGCAGTATTTT	CASSVSLGATDTQYF